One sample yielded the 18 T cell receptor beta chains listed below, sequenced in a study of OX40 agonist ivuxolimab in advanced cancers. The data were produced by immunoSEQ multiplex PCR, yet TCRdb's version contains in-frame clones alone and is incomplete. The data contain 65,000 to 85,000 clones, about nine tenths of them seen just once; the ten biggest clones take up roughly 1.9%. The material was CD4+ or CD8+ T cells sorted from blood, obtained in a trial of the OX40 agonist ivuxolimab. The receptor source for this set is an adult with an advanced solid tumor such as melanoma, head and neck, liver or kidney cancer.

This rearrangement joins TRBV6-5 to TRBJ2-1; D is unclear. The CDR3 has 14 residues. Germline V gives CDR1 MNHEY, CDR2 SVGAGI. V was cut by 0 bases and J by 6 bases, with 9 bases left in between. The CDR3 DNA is TGTGCCAGCAGTTACTCGGACCAGACCAATGAGCAGTTCTTC. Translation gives CASSYSDQTNEQFF.

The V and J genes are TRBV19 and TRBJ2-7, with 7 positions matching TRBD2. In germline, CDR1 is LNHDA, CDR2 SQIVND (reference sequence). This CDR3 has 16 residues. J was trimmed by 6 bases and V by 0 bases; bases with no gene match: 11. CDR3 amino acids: CASSIDLRTSRSEQYF. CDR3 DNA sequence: TGTGCCAGTAGTATAGACCTCCGGACTAGTCGCTCCGAGCAGTACTTC.

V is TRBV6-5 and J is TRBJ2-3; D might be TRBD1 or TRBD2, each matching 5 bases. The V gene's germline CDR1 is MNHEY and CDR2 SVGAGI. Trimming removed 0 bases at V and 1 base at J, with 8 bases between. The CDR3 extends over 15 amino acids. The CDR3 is CASSYSWGRTDTQYF. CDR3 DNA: TGTGCCAGCAGTTACTCATGGGGACGCACAGATACGCAGTATTTT.

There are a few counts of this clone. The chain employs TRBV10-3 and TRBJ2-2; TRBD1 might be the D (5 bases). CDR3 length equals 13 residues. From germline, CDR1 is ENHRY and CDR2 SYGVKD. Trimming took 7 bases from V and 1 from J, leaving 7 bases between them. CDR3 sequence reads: CAINGQNTGELFF. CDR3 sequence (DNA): TGTGCCATCAACGGACAGAACACCGGGGAGCTGTTTTTT.

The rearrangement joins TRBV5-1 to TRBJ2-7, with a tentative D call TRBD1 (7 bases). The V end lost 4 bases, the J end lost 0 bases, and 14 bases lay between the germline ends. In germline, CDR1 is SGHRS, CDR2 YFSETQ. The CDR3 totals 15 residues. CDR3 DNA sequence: TGCGCCAGCAGCCGTAGGGGGGACAGCTCCTACGAGCAGTACTTC. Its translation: CASSRRGDSSYEQYF. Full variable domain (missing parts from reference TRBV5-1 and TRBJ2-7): KAGVTQTPRYLIKTRGQQVTLSCSPISGHRSVSWYQQTPGQGLQFLFEYFSETQRNKGNFPGRFSGRQFSNSRSEMNVSTLELGDSALYLCASSRRGDSSYEQYFGPGTRLTVT.

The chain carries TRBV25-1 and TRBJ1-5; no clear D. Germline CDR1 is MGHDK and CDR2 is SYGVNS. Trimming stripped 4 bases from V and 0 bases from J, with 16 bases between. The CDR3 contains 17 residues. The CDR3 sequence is CASSATDGPYSNQPQHF. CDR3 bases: TGTGCCAGCAGTGCAACTGATGGCCCATATAGCAATCAGCCCCAGCATTTT.

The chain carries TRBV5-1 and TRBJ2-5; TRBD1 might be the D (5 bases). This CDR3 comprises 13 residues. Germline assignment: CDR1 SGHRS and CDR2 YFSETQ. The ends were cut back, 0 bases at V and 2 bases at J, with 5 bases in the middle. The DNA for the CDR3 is TGCGCCAGCAGCTTGGACAGGCAAGAGACCCAGTACTTC. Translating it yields CASSLDRQETQYF.

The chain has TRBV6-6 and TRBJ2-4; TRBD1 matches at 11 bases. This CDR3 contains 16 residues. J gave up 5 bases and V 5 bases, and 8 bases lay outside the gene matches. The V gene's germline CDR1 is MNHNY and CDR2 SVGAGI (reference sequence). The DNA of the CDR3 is TGTGCCAGCAGTCTCCGGACAGGGGGCGCACAAAACATTCAGTACTTC. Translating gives CASSLRTGGAQNIQYF.

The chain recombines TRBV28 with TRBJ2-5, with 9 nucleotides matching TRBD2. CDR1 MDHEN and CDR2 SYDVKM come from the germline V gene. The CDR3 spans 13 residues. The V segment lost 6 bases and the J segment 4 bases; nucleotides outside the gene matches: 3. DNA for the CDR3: TGTGCCAGCAGGACTAGCGGCATAGAGACCCAGTACTTC. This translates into CASRTSGIETQYF.

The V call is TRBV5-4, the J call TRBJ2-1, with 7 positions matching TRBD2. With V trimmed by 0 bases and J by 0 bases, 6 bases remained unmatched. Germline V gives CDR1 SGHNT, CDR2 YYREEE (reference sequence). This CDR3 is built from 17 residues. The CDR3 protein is CASSLALLAGSYNEQFF. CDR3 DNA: TGTGCCAGCAGCTTGGCGCTTTTAGCGGGCTCCTACAATGAGCAGTTCTTC.

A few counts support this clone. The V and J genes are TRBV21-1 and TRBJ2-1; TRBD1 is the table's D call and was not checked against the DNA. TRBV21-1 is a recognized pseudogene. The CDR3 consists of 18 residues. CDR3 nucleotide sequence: TGTGCCAGCAGCAAAGGTTTCACAGCCCAATCCTTCTACAATGAGCAGTTCTTC. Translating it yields CASSKGFTAQSFYNEQFF.

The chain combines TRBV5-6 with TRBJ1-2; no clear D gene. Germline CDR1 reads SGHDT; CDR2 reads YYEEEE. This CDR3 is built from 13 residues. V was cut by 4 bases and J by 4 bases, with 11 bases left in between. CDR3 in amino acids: CASSPGLGYGYTF. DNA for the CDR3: TGTGCCAGCAGCCCGGGTTTGGGCTATGGCTACACCTTC.

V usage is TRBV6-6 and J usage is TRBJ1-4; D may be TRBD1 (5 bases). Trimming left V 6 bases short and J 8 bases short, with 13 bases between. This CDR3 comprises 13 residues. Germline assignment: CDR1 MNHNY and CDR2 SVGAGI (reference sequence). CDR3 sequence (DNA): TGTGCCAGCAGGTCGGGGGACGGCGAAAAACTGTTTTTT. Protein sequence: CASRSGDGEKLFF.

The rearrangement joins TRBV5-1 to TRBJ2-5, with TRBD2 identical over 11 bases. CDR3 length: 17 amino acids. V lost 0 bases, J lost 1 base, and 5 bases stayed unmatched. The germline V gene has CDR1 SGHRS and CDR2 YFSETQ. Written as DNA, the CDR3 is TGCGCCAGCAGCTTGGGACTAGCGGGGCCCCCCCAAGAGACCCAGTACTTC. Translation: CASSLGLAGPPQETQYF.

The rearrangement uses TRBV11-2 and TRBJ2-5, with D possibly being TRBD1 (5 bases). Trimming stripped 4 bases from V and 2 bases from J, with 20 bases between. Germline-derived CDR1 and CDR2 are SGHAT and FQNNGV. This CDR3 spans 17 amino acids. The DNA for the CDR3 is TGTGCCAGCAGCTGGGGTCCCCAAGGGGCACGGCAAGAGACCCAGTACTTC. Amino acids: CASSWGPQGARQETQYF. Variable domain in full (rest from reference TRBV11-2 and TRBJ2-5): EAGVAQSPRYKIIEKRQSVAFWCNPISGHATLYWYQQILGQGPKLLIQFQNNGVVDDSQLPKDRFSAERLKGVDSTLKIQPAKLEDSAVYLCASSWGPQGARQETQYFGPGTRLLVL.

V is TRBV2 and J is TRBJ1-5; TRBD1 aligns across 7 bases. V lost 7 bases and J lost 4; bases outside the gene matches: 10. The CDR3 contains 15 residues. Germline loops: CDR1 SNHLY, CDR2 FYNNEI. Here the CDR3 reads CASNLQGLGNQPQHF. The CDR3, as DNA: TGTGCCAGCAACTTACAGGGGCTTGGTAATCAGCCCCAGCATTTT.

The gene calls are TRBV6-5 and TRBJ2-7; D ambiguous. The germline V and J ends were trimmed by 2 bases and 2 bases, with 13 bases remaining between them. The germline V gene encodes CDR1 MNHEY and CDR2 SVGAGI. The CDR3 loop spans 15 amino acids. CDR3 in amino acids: CASSYTLGPTYEQYF. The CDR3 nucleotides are TGTGCCAGCAGTTACACCCTCGGACCCACCTACGAGCAGTACTTC.

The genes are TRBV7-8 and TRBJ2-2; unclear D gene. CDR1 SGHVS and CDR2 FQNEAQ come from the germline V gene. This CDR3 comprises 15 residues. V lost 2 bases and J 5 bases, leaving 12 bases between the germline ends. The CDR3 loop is CASSLRWERTGELFF. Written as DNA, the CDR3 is TGTGCCAGCAGCTTACGGTGGGAACGTACCGGGGAGCTGTTTTTT.